The 27 T cell receptor beta chains in this list originate from one sample, sequenced in a study of cytomegalovirus exposure and HLA in healthy donors. Amplification used 60 Vbeta primers and 13 Jbeta primers. The protocol was immunoSEQ multiplex PCR, while the TCRdb copy is restricted to in-frame clones and leaves out a portion. The table records over 150,000 clones, 80% to 90% of them present only once. The sequenced sample consisted of PBMCs. The receptors derive from a woman aged 18-29 years in good health and CMV-seronegative.

The V and J genes are TRBV5-1 and TRBJ2-1, with 9 positions matching TRBD2. Trimming took 2 bases from V and 7 from J; bases not matched to a gene: 1. The CDR3 runs to 13 residues. The germline V gene has CDR1 SGHRS and CDR2 YFSETQ. DNA for the CDR3: TGCGCCAGCAGCTTAACTAGCGGGAATGAGCAGTTCTTC. This codes for CASSLTSGNEQFF.

This clone has a single count. The gene calls are TRBV7-8 and TRBJ2-5; TRBD2 aligns across 7 bases. There are 14 residues in the CDR3. In germline, CDR1 is SGHVS, CDR2 FQNEAQ. The V gene end was trimmed by 5 bases and the J gene end by 3 bases; junction bases not matched to a gene: 6. The CDR3 loop is CASSAGTIEETQYF. DNA of the CDR3: TGTGCCAGCAGCGCCGGGACTATTGAAGAGACCCAGTACTTC.

J is TRBJ2-1 and V is TRBV25-1, with TRBD2 as a possible D gene (6 bases). Germline V gene lookup returns CDR1 MGHDK and CDR2 SYGVNS. This CDR3 is built from 14 residues. V was clipped by 2 bases and J by 8 bases, with 13 bases between them. The CDR3 here is CASSETGSKDEQFF. In DNA form, the CDR3 reads TGTGCCAGCAGTGAAACCGGGAGTAAGGATGAGCAGTTCTTC.

This chain links TRBV25-1 with TRBJ2-2, with D possibly being TRBD2 (7 bases). Germline V CDR1 and CDR2: MGHDK, SYGVNS. The V gene lost 4 bases and the J gene lost 4 bases, with 13 bases spanning the gap. The CDR3 consists of 15 residues. This CDR3 reads CASSGGGLGTGELFF. As DNA, the CDR3 is TGTGCCAGCAGTGGGGGGGGGCTGGGCACCGGGGAGCTGTTTTTT.

The chain recombines TRBV6-1 with TRBJ1-2, with 7 bases fitting TRBD1. V lost 2 bases, J lost 7 bases, and 7 bases stayed unmatched. The CDR3 sequence is 14 residues long. CDR1 and CDR2 (germline): MNHNS, SASEGT. The CDR3 nucleotides read TGTGCCAGCAGTGAACTCGACAGGGCGAGTGGCTACACCTTC. Translating gives CASSELDRASGYTF.

This clone was found once. The rearrangement joins TRBV9 to TRBJ2-5, with D possibly being TRBD1 (5 bases). The V gene lost 3 bases and the J gene lost 4 bases, with 16 bases spanning the gap. Germline loops: CDR1 SGDLS, CDR2 YYNGEE. The CDR3 runs to 15 residues. CDR3 sequence: CASSALPGLAETQYF. The DNA for the CDR3 is TGTGCCAGCAGCGCCCTACCAGGGTTGGCAGAGACCCAGTACTTC.

This chain links TRBV5-1 with TRBJ2-3, with 11 bases fitting TRBD2. Germline CDR1 reads SGHRS; CDR2 reads YFSETQ. The CDR3 covers 16 residues. J lost 4 bases, V lost 1 base, and 5 bases had no gene match. CDR3 DNA: TGCGCCAGCAGCTTGTTAGCGGGGGGGCTGGCAGATACGCAGTATTTT. Residues: CASSLLAGGLADTQYF.

The V gene is TRBV7-8, the J gene TRBJ2-3; 9 bases map to TRBD2. V lost 8 bases to trimming and J lost 2 bases; unmatched junction nucleotides: 8. This CDR3 is 15 amino acids long. Germline CDR1 and CDR2: SGHVS and FQNEAQ. CDR3 in DNA: TGTGCCAGCTATAGATTAGCGGGAGCCACAGATACGCAGTATTTT. Translated: CASYRLAGATDTQYF.

This rearrangement joins TRBV9 to TRBJ2-3; 8 bases fit TRBD1. This CDR3 spans 14 amino acids. CDR1 SGDLS and CDR2 YYNGEE come from the germline V gene. V trimming: 4 bases; J trimming: 0 bases; junction bases outside the gene matches: 1. This chain's CDR3 is CASSPGGSTDTQYF. In DNA, the CDR3 is TGTGCCAGCAGCCCAGGGGGCAGCACAGATACGCAGTATTTT.

The chain links TRBV5-1 to TRBJ1-2; D call uncertain. The germline V gene encodes CDR1 SGHRS and CDR2 YFSETQ. The CDR3 sequence is 12 residues long. Trimming removed 4 bases at V and 6 bases at J, with 10 bases between. CDR3 coding DNA: TGCGCCAGCAGCCGAACTCTGGATGGCTACACCTTC. Its protein is CASSRTLDGYTF. Together with reference TRBV5-1 and TRBJ1-2, the CDR3 gives the full variable domain: KAGVTQTPRYLIKTRGQQVTLSCSPISGHRSVSWYQQTPGQGLQFLFEYFSETQRNKGNFPGRFSGRQFSNSRSEMNVSTLELGDSALYLCASSRTLDGYTFGSGTRLTVV.

V and J are TRBV5-1 and TRBJ2-3; D ambiguous. This CDR3 region has 17 residues. The germline V gene has CDR1 SGHRS and CDR2 YFSETQ. The V gene lost 0 bases and the J gene lost 0 bases, with 14 bases spanning the gap. CDR3 in amino acids: CASSLASQASSTDTQYF. CDR3 DNA: TGCGCCAGCAGCTTGGCCAGCCAGGCTTCCAGCACAGATACGCAGTATTTT. Based on the CDR3 plus reference TRBV5-1 and TRBJ2-3, the full variable domain is KAGVTQTPRYLIKTRGQQVTLSCSPISGHRSVSWYQQTPGQGLQFLFEYFSETQRNKGNFPGRFSGRQFSNSRSEMNVSTLELGDSALYLCASSLASQASSTDTQYFGPGTRLTVL.

J is TRBJ1-4 and V is TRBV2; maybe TRBD1 (5 bases). CDR1 SNHLY and CDR2 FYNNEI come from the germline V gene. This CDR3 comprises 18 residues. V lost 3 bases and J 2 bases, leaving 19 bases between the germline ends. The CDR3 sequence is CASSDSHGVGGTNEKLFF. In nucleotides, the CDR3 is TGTGCCAGCAGTGACAGCCATGGGGTGGGGGGGACTAATGAAAAACTGTTTTTT. Complete variable domain (other parts from reference TRBV2 and TRBJ1-4): EPEVTQTPSHQVTQMGQEVILRCVPISNHLYFYWYRQILGQKVEFLVSFYNNEISEKSEIFDDQFSVERPDGSNFTLKIRSTKLEDSAMYFCASSDSHGVGGTNEKLFFGSGTQLSVL.

Written as DNA, the CDR3 is TGTGCCAGCTCATGGACAGGGGGCGGGCAGCCCCAGCATTTT. It translates to CASSWTGGGQPQHF. The chain has TRBV18 and TRBJ1-5; the match to TRBD1 covers 11 bases. The ends lost 5 bases at V and 7 bases at J; junction bases unmatched: 4. There are 14 residues in the CDR3. Germline lookup yields CDR1 KGHSH and CDR2 LQKENI.

This clone was recorded only once. The chain joins TRBV7-3 to TRBJ2-2, with 13 bases lining up with TRBD2. The V segment lost 3 bases and the J segment 7 bases; nucleotides outside the gene matches: 11. Germline CDR1 SGHTA, CDR2 FQGTGA. The CDR3 sequence is 18 residues long. CDR3 region: CASSFLTGTSGKVGELFF. The CDR3 nucleotides read TGTGCCAGCAGCTTCCTAACCGGGACTAGCGGGAAGGTCGGGGAGCTGTTTTTT.

This clone was recorded once. The rearrangement links TRBV5-1 to TRBJ2-7, with 8 bases lining up with TRBD1. Germline CDR1 is SGHRS and CDR2 is YFSETQ. The J segment lost 3 bases and the V segment lost 4 bases, leaving 6 bases of the junction unmatched. The CDR3 runs 14 residues. CDR3 bases: TGCGCCAGCAGCCCGGGGACAGGTGACTACGAGCAGTACTTC. This sequence encodes CASSPGTGDYEQYF.

This chain joins TRBV9 and TRBJ2-7, with 7 positions matching TRBD1. CDR1 and CDR2 from the germline V gene are SGDLS and YYNGEE. After removal of 3 bases from V and 3 bases from J, the junction contained 6 bases not matched to a gene. CDR3 length equals 14 residues. The CDR3: CASSAGQVNYEQYF. CDR3 bases: TGTGCCAGCAGCGCAGGACAGGTAAACTACGAGCAGTACTTC.

In its sample, this clone was seen a few times. The genes are TRBV2 and TRBJ1-1; D possibly corresponds to TRBD1 (5 bases). V was cut by 7 bases and J by 1 base, with 7 bases left in between. CDR1 SNHLY and CDR2 FYNNEI come from the germline V gene. The CDR3 has 12 amino acids. The CDR3 region is CASTGQNTEAFF. The DNA of the CDR3 is TGTGCCAGCACTGGACAGAACACTGAAGCTTTCTTT.

The CDR3 sequence is CASSLWTGGVARYGYTF. Written as DNA, the CDR3 is TGCGCCAGCAGCTTGTGGACAGGGGGCGTGGCACGATATGGCTACACCTTC. The chain has TRBV5-1 and TRBJ1-2; the match to TRBD1 covers 11 bases. This CDR3 is built from 17 residues. Germline-derived CDR1 and CDR2 are SGHRS and YFSETQ. The trim removed 1 base at V and 5 bases at J, leaving 10 bases unmatched.

The gene calls are TRBV9 and TRBJ2-3, with 7 bases lining up with TRBD2. V was clipped by 2 bases and J by 10 bases; unmatched bases: 16. Germline-derived CDR1 and CDR2 are SGDLS and YYNGEE. This CDR3 is built from 16 residues. The CDR3 loop reads CASSVGPLTGGTSQYF. DNA of the CDR3: TGTGCCAGCAGCGTGGGACCTCTGACCGGGGGGACGTCGCAGTATTTT.

As to this clone: At one end, the junction sequence differs from germline, possibly due to a read error. Additional DNA sequences in this sample encode the identical CDR3. The rearrangement joins TRBV5-4 to TRBJ1-1; D gene unclear. CDR1 and CDR2 from the germline V gene are SGHNT and YYREEE (reference sequence). This CDR3 contains 14 residues. CDR3 in amino acids: CASSQYEVGSEAFF. In nucleotides, the CDR3 is TGCGCCAGCAGCCAATACGAGGTGGGGAGTGAAGCTTTCTTT.

DNA of the CDR3: TGTGCCAGCAGTGAGCAGGGAGGACTAAGCAATCAGCCCCAGCATTTT. It translates to CASSEQGGLSNQPQHF. The chain couples TRBV6-1 to TRBJ1-5, with D possibly TRBD1 on 5 matching bases. This CDR3 region has 16 residues. The V end lost 3 bases, the J end lost 1 base, and 13 bases lay between the germline ends. Germline CDR1 is MNHNS and CDR2 is SASEGT.

The chain combines TRBV28 with TRBJ2-7; no firm D call. The V gene lost 2 bases and the J gene lost 3 bases, with 8 bases spanning the gap. The CDR3 contains 13 residues. Germline CDR1 reads MDHEN; CDR2 reads SYDVKM. CDR3 bases: TGTGCCAGCAGTTTAGGCAGTAACTACGAGCAGTACTTC. As protein: CASSLGSNYEQYF. Using reference TRBV28 and TRBJ2-7 for the parts outside the CDR3, the full variable domain is DVKVTQSSRYLVKRTGEKVFLECVQDMDHENMFWYRQDPGLGLRLIYFSYDVKMKEKGDIPEGYSVSREKKERFSLILESASTNQTSMYLCASSLGSNYEQYFGPGTRLTVT.

V gene TRBV7-8 combines with J gene TRBJ2-2; D remains unclear. The V and J ends lost 5 bases and 5 bases respectively, with 12 bases between them. CDR3 length: 14 residues. CDR1 and CDR2 from the germline V gene are SGHVS and FQNEAQ. The CDR3 is CASSPRLGTGELFF. CDR3 coding DNA: TGTGCCAGCAGCCCGCGACTTGGTACCGGGGAGCTGTTTTTT. Complete variable domain (other parts from reference TRBV7-8 and TRBJ2-2): GAGVSQSPRYKVAKRGQDVALRCDPISGHVSLFWYQQALGQGPEFLTYFQNEAQLDKSGLPSDRFFAERPEGSVSTLKIQRTQQEDSAVYLCASSPRLGTGELFFGEGSRLTVL.

V gene TRBV5-1 combines with J gene TRBJ1-1; 7 nucleotides match TRBD1. The CDR3 runs to 14 residues. V lost 4 bases, J lost 2 bases, and 5 bases stayed unmatched. In germline, CDR1 is SGHRS, CDR2 YFSETQ. This CDR3 is CASSETGLNTEAFF. In DNA, the CDR3 is TGCGCCAGCAGCGAGACAGGGTTAAACACTGAAGCTTTCTTT.

V gene TRBV6-5 combines with J gene TRBJ2-1; 7 nucleotides align to TRBD2. This CDR3 is 16 amino acids long. Losses at the gene ends were 2 bases for V and 4 bases for J; bases not matched to a gene: 8. The V gene's germline CDR1 is MNHEY and CDR2 SVGAGI. The CDR3 spells CASSYSMASGYNEQFF. The DNA for the CDR3 is TGTGCCAGCAGTTACAGTATGGCTAGCGGTTACAATGAGCAGTTCTTC.

This chain joins TRBV25-1 and TRBJ2-7; no clear D gene. Germline lookup yields CDR1 MGHDK and CDR2 SYGVNS. V lost 3 bases to trimming and J lost 0 bases, with 18 bases between them. The CDR3 covers 17 residues. CDR3 region: CASSDSSSQFVSYEQYF. CDR3 nucleotides: TGTGCCAGCAGTGATTCTTCCTCGCAGTTTGTCTCCTACGAGCAGTACTTC.

The gene calls are TRBV5-5 and TRBJ2-7; TRBD1 matches at 7 bases. Germline assignment: CDR1 SGHKS and CDR2 YYEKEE (reference sequence). V was clipped by 3 bases and J by 4 bases; unmatched bases: 10. This CDR3 region has 15 residues. In nucleotides, the CDR3 is TGTGCCAGCAGCTCGTCGACAGGGATCCTATACGAGCAGTACTTC. This encodes CASSSSTGILYEQYF.